This TCR beta chain is from a study of vaccination effects on CD4 cells after COVID-19. Profiling relied on immunoSEQ multiplex PCR, and the TCRdb table lists in-frame clones only, not all of them. The table includes approximately 33,000 clones, over 60% detected once. Remarks on this clone: Its antigen is undetermined.

Antigen-specific CD4+ T cells were expanded (with viral peptide pools) by the ViraFEST assay ahead of sequencing. The authors isolated CD4+ T cells after 9 to 10 days of culture. A PCR test confirmed that the person had SARS-CoV-2 infection between March and December 2020. The origin of this receptor is a human donor who had a prior SARS-CoV-2 infection. Sequences were derived from CD4+ T cells from PBMCs cultured with HCoV-NL63 spike peptides, sampled before COVID-19 vaccination.

The CDR3 DNA follows: TGTGCCAGCAGTGCTGTGACGCAGGCCACGGGCTACACCTTC. Translated, it gives CASSAVTQATGYTF. V gene TRBV2 combines with J gene TRBJ1-2; no firm D call. The V gene's germline CDR1 is SNHLY and CDR2 FYNNEI. V shed 4 bases and J shed 8 bases, with 17 bases lying between them. This CDR3 has 14 residues.